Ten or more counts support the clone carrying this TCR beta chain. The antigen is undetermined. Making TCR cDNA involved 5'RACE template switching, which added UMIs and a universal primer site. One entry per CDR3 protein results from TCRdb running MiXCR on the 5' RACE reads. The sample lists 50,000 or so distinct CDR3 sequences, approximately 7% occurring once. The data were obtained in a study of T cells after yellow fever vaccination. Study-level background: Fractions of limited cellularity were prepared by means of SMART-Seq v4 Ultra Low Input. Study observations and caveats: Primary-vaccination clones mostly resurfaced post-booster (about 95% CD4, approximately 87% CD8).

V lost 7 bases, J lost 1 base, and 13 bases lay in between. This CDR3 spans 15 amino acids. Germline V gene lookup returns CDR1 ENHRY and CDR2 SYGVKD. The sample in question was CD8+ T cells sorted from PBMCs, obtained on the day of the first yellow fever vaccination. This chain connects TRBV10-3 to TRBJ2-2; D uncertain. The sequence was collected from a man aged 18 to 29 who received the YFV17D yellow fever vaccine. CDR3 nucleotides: TGTGCCATCAATTACCACGGCCTGAACACCGGGGAGCTGTTTTTT. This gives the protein CAINYHGLNTGELFF.